Listed here are 7 T cell receptor beta chains from one sample, sequenced in a study of T cells in Graves' hyperthyroidism and ophthalmopathy. RNA transcripts served as the template for amplifying TCR beta CDR3 regions. The primer set for the first-round RT-PCR of the TCR CDR3 was HTBI. One entry per CDR3 protein, called by TCRdb with MiXCR from the multiplex PCR reads. The top ten clones hold roughly 49% of a sample with a few hundred thousand distinct CDR3 sequences, about 20% of them seen once. Material for sequencing was blood. The receptor source for this set is a woman in her forties or fifties with Graves' hyperthyroidism.

This clonotype showed up many times. The chain joins TRBV6-2 or TRBV6-3 to TRBJ1-5; no clear D gene. Trimming stripped 6 bases from V and 1 base from J, with 10 bases between. CDR3 length: 14 residues. The germline V gene encodes CDR1 MNHEY and CDR2 SVGEGT. The CDR3 here is CASSPTFSNQPQHF. The CDR3 region has the DNA TGTGCCAGCAGCCCTACCTTCAGCAATCAGCCCCAGCATTTT.

In this sample, this clonotype turned up once. The genes are TRBV10-3 and TRBJ2-3; perhaps D is TRBD1 or TRBD2 (5 bases each). V lost 4 bases, J lost 0 bases, and 17 bases lay in between. The germline CDR1 and CDR2 sequences are ENHRY and SYGVKD. The CDR3 sequence is 17 residues long. DNA for the CDR3: TGTGCCATCAGTGGGGGTTTCGAGGGGCTGAGCACAGATACGCAGTATTTT. Amino acids: CAISGGFEGLSTDTQYF.

This chain links TRBV6-1 with TRBJ1-1, with D perhaps TRBD1 (5 bases). V lost 2 bases, J lost 4 bases, and 14 bases lay in between. CDR3 length: 15 residues. Germline loops: CDR1 MNHNS, CDR2 SASEGT. The CDR3 loop reads CASSEIFGASTEAFF. The DNA of the CDR3 is TGTGCCAGCAGTGAAATATTTGGGGCGAGCACTGAAGCTTTCTTT.

This sequence joins TRBV4-1 and TRBJ2-2; 8 nucleotides align to TRBD2. Per the germline V gene, CDR1 is MGHRA and CDR2 is YSYEKL. V gave up 4 bases and J gave up 0 bases; unmatched junction bases: 4. The CDR3 is 16 amino acids. CDR3 sequence (DNA): TGCGCCAGCAGCCGAAGCGGGGGCCCGAACACCGGGGAGCTGTTTTTT. Amino acid sequence: CASSRSGGPNTGELFF.

This clonotype was seen many times. The chain links TRBV11-2 to TRBJ2-3; 10 nucleotides agree with TRBD2. The CDR3 has 15 residues. CDR1 SGHAT and CDR2 FQNNGV come from the germline V gene. V gave up 5 bases and J gave up 4 bases; unmatched junction bases: 6. CDR3 sequence: CASSPSGSVADTQYF. DNA for the CDR3: TGTGCCAGCAGCCCTAGCGGGAGTGTTGCAGATACGCAGTATTTT.

This clonotype has a handful of counts. The chain links TRBV9 to TRBJ2-1; 9 bases are a match to TRBD1. J was trimmed by 4 bases and V by 3 bases; bases with no gene match: 2. The CDR3 is 14 residues long. The germline gives CDR1 SGDLS, CDR2 YYNGEE. The CDR3 sequence: CASSAGQGYNEQFF. CDR3 in DNA: TGTGCCAGCAGCGCGGGACAGGGTTACAATGAGCAGTTCTTC.

The V call is TRBV2, the J call TRBJ2-2; no clear D gene. Trimming took 6 bases from V and 4 from J, leaving 6 bases between them. The CDR3 covers 12 residues. Germline V gene lookup returns CDR1 SNHLY and CDR2 FYNNEI. The CDR3 DNA sequence: TGTGCCAGCAGGCAGTTCACCGGGGAGCTGTTTTTT. Protein: CASRQFTGELFF.